This TCR beta chain was documented in a study of blood T cells in healthy people across ages. General study findings and limits: Possibly confounding the expanded clonotype changes was the fact that donor CMV status was unknown.

The donors, healthy Caucasians from Russia, were aged about 6 to 100. This clonotype has more than one count but fewer than ten. The antigen remains unidentified. Primers used in a second PCR of about 7 to 12 cycles were a sample-barcoded 5' primer and a J-beta primer mix. TCRdb analysed the 5' RACE reads with MiXCR anew, one entry per CDR3 protein. The sample lists about 290,000 distinct CDR3 sequences, about 25% occurring once. In germline, CDR1 is DFQATT, CDR2 SNEGSKA (reference sequence). This CDR3 region has 14 residues. J was trimmed by 3 bases and V by 3 bases; bases with no gene match: 8. This receptor was taken from a woman between 65 and 79 years old in good health. The material sequenced was blood. The chain employs TRBV20-1 and TRBJ2-7, with 7 nucleotides matching TRBD1. DNA of the CDR3: TGCAGTGCTAGTAACAGGGGACGCTTCTACGAGCAGTACTTC. Its translation is CSASNRGRFYEQYF.